Following are 17 T cell receptor beta chains from one sample sequenced in a study of blood T cells in healthy people across ages. For the second PCR, which ran for about 7 to 12 cycles, a sample-barcoded 5' primer and a J-beta primer mix were used. TCRdb re-called the 5' RACE reads with MiXCR, one entry per CDR3 protein. The top ten hold around 14% of the sample, which has approximately 1,000,000 distinct CDR3 sequences, about two fifths seen once. The sample was blood. Receptor source: a man aged 18-30 years in good health.

There are a few counts of this clonotype. The V gene is TRBV20-1, the J gene TRBJ2-1; 8 positions agree with TRBD2. V shed 1 base and J 8 bases; nucleotides not matched to a gene: 7. Germline CDR1 DFQATT, CDR2 SNEGSKA (reference sequence). CDR3 length: 14 amino acids. CDR3: CSARGGAGGYEQFF. The CDR3 DNA reads TGCAGTGCTAGAGGGGGGGCGGGGGGATATGAGCAGTTCTTC.

This clonotype was found a few times. V and J are TRBV29-1 and TRBJ1-2; 10 positions match TRBD1. The CDR3 totals 13 residues. CDR1 is SQVTM and CDR2 is ANQGSEA in the germline V gene. V shed 4 bases, J shed 2 bases, and the junction held 1 base outside the gene matches. The CDR3 sequence is CSVGDRGNYGYTF. The DNA of the CDR3 is TGCAGCGTTGGGGACAGGGGCAACTATGGCTACACCTTC.

This clonotype has only a few counts. This chain connects TRBV5-6 to TRBJ1-2; a weak D match, TRBD1 (6 bases). V dropped 0 bases and J dropped 9 bases, with 15 bases sitting between them. CDR1 SGHDT and CDR2 YYEEEE come from the germline V gene. The CDR3 is 14 residues long. CDR3 in amino acids: CASSLDSYRARYTF. The CDR3 DNA is TGTGCCAGCAGCTTGGATTCGTACAGGGCGCGCTACACCTTC.

This clonotype turned up a few times. The CDR3 loop is CAISDPSSRWDYGYTF. In DNA form, the CDR3 reads TGTGCCATCAGTGACCCCAGCTCCAGGTGGGACTATGGCTACACCTTC. The chain recombines TRBV10-3 with TRBJ1-2, with unresolved D. Trimming removed 3 bases from V and 3 bases from J, with 17 bases in between. Germline V lookup: CDR1 ENHRY, CDR2 SYGVKD. The CDR3 has 16 residues.

In this sample, this clonotype turned up a few times. V is TRBV6-5 and J is TRBJ1-2; D is perhaps TRBD1 (5 bases). Germline CDR1 is MNHEY and CDR2 is SVGAGI. The ends were cut back, 5 bases at V and 6 bases at J, with 10 bases in the middle. The length of the CDR3 is 12 residues. In DNA, the CDR3 is TGTGCCAGCAGTCAGCAGGGACATGGCTACACCTTC. Translation: CASSQQGHGYTF.

This clonotype has only a few counts. The chain couples TRBV4-3 to TRBJ1-4; the D gene is possibly TRBD1 (6 bases). CDR3 size: 14 residues. Germline V lookup: CDR1 LGHNA, CDR2 YSLEER. V was pared by 3 bases and J by 7 bases, with 12 bases between. CDR3 protein: CASSQSQGGEKLFF. CDR3 nucleotide sequence: TGCGCCAGCAGCCAGTCACAGGGAGGTGAAAAACTGTTTTTT.

A remark on this clonotype: A junction boundary mismatches the germline segment, possibly from a read error. The chain has TRBV6-1 and TRBJ2-1, with D maybe TRBD1 (6 bases). The CDR3 has 15 amino acids. Germline V lookup: CDR1 MNHNS, CDR2 SASEGT. The CDR3 region has the DNA TGTGCCAGCACCAACATGGCAGGTTGGGACAATGAGAAGTTCTTC. Translating gives CASTNMAGWDNEKFF.

The chain recombines TRBV12-3 or TRBV12-4 with TRBJ1-2; D gene uncertain. The CDR3 has 13 residues. The V end lost 0 bases, the J end lost 5 bases, and 7 bases lay between the germline ends. The CDR3 sequence: CASSLAGKYGYTF. The DNA of the CDR3 is TGTGCCAGCAGTTTAGCAGGGAAGTATGGCTACACCTTC.

This clonotype was detected a few times. V gene TRBV7-9 combines with J gene TRBJ2-3; no reliable D call. The CDR3 runs to 13 residues. Trimming removed 6 bases from V and 7 bases from J, with 14 bases in between. Looked up from germline, CDR1 is SEHNR and CDR2 is FQNEAQ (reference sequence). The CDR3 DNA reads TGTGCCAGCAGGCCGATCCCTACCCATACGCAGTATTTT. This gives the protein CASRPIPTHTQYF.

The V and J genes are TRBV11-2 and TRBJ2-2; D gene ambiguous. Germline V lookup: CDR1 SGHAT, CDR2 FQNNGV. The CDR3 has 14 residues. Between the trimmed V and J ends, which lost 4 bases and 6 bases, there was a span of 12 bases. CDR3 nucleotide sequence: TGTGCCAGCAGCTGCCTAAATAAGTCCGGGGAGCTGTTTTTT. Amino acids: CASSCLNKSGELFF.

The J gene is TRBJ2-2, the V gene TRBV20-1; 8 bases map to TRBD2. CDR3 length equals 17 residues. V trimming: 1 base; J trimming: 4 bases; junction bases outside the gene matches: 11. CDR1 is DFQATT and CDR2 is SNEGSKA in the germline V gene (reference sequence). The CDR3 region is CSARVTAGALGTGELFF. CDR3 DNA sequence: TGCAGTGCTAGAGTCACAGCGGGGGCCCTGGGCACCGGGGAGCTGTTTTTT.

V is TRBV3-1 and J is TRBJ1-4; TRBD1 aligns across 7 bases. This CDR3 comprises 16 residues. J lost 3 bases, V lost 4 bases, and 8 bases had no gene match. Germline-derived CDR1 and CDR2 are LGHDT and YNNKEL (reference sequence). As DNA, the CDR3 is TGTGCCAGCAGCCCCATGACAGGGTTTGCTAATGAAAAACTGTTTTTT. This sequence encodes CASSPMTGFANEKLFF.

The rearrangement uses TRBV12-3 or TRBV12-4 and TRBJ2-3; 8 nucleotides align to TRBD2. The CDR3 sequence is 14 residues long. The ends lost 7 bases at V and 3 bases at J; junction bases unmatched: 6. Here the CDR3 DNA reads TGTGCCAGCACCCCGGGACTAGGAACAGATACGCAGTATTTT. This sequence encodes CASTPGLGTDTQYF.

As regards this clonotype: Mismatch with germline at one junction end may stem from a read error. The J gene is TRBJ1-2, the V gene TRBV20-1, with 7 bases lining up with TRBD1. There are 13 residues in the CDR3. The germline V gene encodes CDR1 DFQATT and CDR2 SNEGSKA (reference sequence). The CDR3 loop is CGARPTGKHGYTF. The CDR3 DNA follows: TGCGGTGCTCGCCCGACAGGGAAGCATGGCTACACCTTC.

V is TRBV7-2 and J is TRBJ1-1, with 8 bases aligning to TRBD1. V lost 1 base and J lost 4; bases outside the gene matches: 8. Germline V gene data show CDR1 as SGHTA and CDR2 as FQGNSA. The CDR3 extends over 16 amino acids. CDR3 nucleotides: TGTGCCAGCAGCTTAGAGGACAGGGAATCTTGCACTGAAGCTTTCTTT. Translated: CASSLEDRESCTEAFF.

This chain joins TRBV4-3 and TRBJ2-5; maybe TRBD2 (7 bases). The CDR3 has 17 residues. In germline, CDR1 is LGHNA, CDR2 YSLEER. Trimming cost V 0 bases and J 11 bases, with 25 bases left between them. The CDR3 loop reads CASSQDLGGSRGHEQYF. CDR3 DNA sequence: TGCGCCAGCAGCCAAGATTTGGGGGGGTCAAGGGGACATGAGCAGTACTTC.

This clonotype has more than one count but fewer than ten. The rearrangement uses TRBV10-3 and TRBJ2-1; D possibly corresponds to TRBD2 (5 bases). CDR1 is ENHRY, CDR2 SYGVKD, per germline. This CDR3 is 14 amino acids long. Trimming took 1 base from V and 9 from J, leaving 13 bases between them. The CDR3 region has the DNA TGTGCCATCAGTGAGTGGTTGGAAGGAGGTGAGCAGTTCTTC. Translating gives CAISEWLEGGEQFF.